This is a list of T cell receptor beta chains from one sample in a study of T cells in Graves' hyperthyroidism and ophthalmopathy. Each CDR3 protein gets one entry after TCRdb re-called the multiplex PCR reads with MiXCR. The repertoire holds roughly 130,000 distinct CDR3 sequences, with approximately 20% as singletons. The material sequenced was blood. The receptor source for this set is a woman aged 45-60 years with Graves' hyperthyroidism that later progressed to Graves' ophthalmopathy. CDR3s include the opening cysteine and the closing phenylalanine or tryptophan. D genes are given only for firm matches. Some rows mark clone size as missing; the rest say once, few, many or name a class of expanded clone.

. . TRBJ2-3 TRBV6-2/TRBV6-3 CASTRQGGGGSTDTQYF TGTGCCAGCACAAGACAGGGCGGCGGGGGTAGCACAGATACGCAGTATTTT
TRBD1 few TRBJ1-1 TRBV14 CASSVRQGAGMNTEAFF TGTGCCAGCAGCGTACGACAGGGGGCCGGGATGAACACTGAAGCTTTCTTT
TRBD2 . TRBJ2-5 TRBV27 CASSPRASGLARETQYF TGTGCCAGCAGCCCTCGCGCTAGCGGTCTTGCGAGAGAGACCCAGTACTTC
. many TRBJ2-1 TRBV20-1 CSARLGLVTEQFF TGCAGTGCCCGGTTAGGGCTTGTGACTGAGCAGTTCTTC
. many TRBJ2-7 TRBV3-1 CASSQEAHVYEQYF TGTGCCAGCAGCCAAGAAGCCCACGTATACGAGCAGTACTTC
. many TRBJ2-1 TRBV28 CASSFVAGPAYEQFF TGTGCCAGCAGTTTTGTAGCCGGCCCCGCGTATGAGCAGTTCTTC
. many TRBJ1-3 TRBV18 CASSPLPNGGSGNTIYF TGTGCCAGCTCACCACTCCCTAATGGAGGCTCGGGAAACACCATATATTTT
TRBD1 many TRBJ2-2 TRBV5-1 CASSLRAPGTGGKAGELFF TGCGCCAGCAGCTTGAGGGCCCCCGGGACAGGGGGGAAAGCCGGGGAGCTGTTTTTT
. many TRBJ2-5 TRBV30 CAWSVEGAQETQYF TGTGCCTGGAGTGTTGAGGGCGCCCAAGAGACCCAGTACTTC
. few TRBJ1-5 TRBV28 CASSEGAVKVMSQHF TGTGCCAGCTCAGAAGGGGCAGTAAAGGTAATGTCCCAGCATTTT
TRBD2 . TRBJ2-1 TRBV28 CASTPLALAGGNEQFF TGTGCCAGCACCCCTTTGGCACTAGCGGGAGGGAATGAGCAGTTCTTC
. few TRBJ1-4 TRBV7-9 CASSRNSREKLFF TGTGCCAGCAGCCGTAACAGCCGCGAGAAACTGTTTTTT
TRBD2 . TRBJ2-1 TRBV2 CASSEGWRGGYEQFF TGTGCCAGCAGTGAAGGTTGGAGGGGAGGGTATGAGCAGTTCTTC
TRBD2 . TRBJ2-3 TRBV18 CASSPTTGLAGGTDTQYF TGTGCCAGCTCACCGACTACCGGACTAGCGGGGGGAACAGATACGCAGTATTTT
. many TRBJ1-5 TRBV27 CASRDLLGPMGPQHF TGTGCCAGCAGAGATCTCCTCGGGCCTATGGGGCCCCAGCATTTT
TRBD1 . TRBJ2-1 TRBV7-2 CASSDRAGEQFF TGTGCCAGCAGCGACAGGGCAGGCGAGCAGTTCTTC
. many TRBJ2-7 TRBV11-2 CASRPGPSGEQYF TGTGCCAGCAGACCCGGCCCTAGTGGCGAGCAGTACTTC
TRBD1 few TRBJ2-3 TRBV9 CASSSGTVFGTDTQYF TGTGCCAGCAGCTCCGGGACAGTTTTTGGAACAGATACGCAGTATTTT
. . TRBJ2-1 TRBV19 CASSIGSPLEGAPYNEQFF TGTGCCAGTAGTATAGGCTCCCCACTCGAGGGAGCACCCTACAATGAGCAGTTCTTC
. few TRBJ2-3 TRBV28 CASSAPSALTDTQYF TGTGCCAGCAGTGCCCCTAGCGCCCTCACAGATACGCAGTATTTT
. many TRBJ1-2 TRBV19 CASSIDRVKYGYTF TGTGCCAGTAGTATAGATCGGGTGAAGTATGGCTACACCTTC
TRBD2 many TRBJ2-1 TRBV6-1 CASSPGLAGRNEQFF TGTGCCAGCTCTCCTGGGCTAGCGGGAAGGAATGAGCAGTTCTTC
TRBD1 many TRBJ2-7 TRBV2 CASKADRVGEQYF TGTGCCAGCAAAGCTGACAGGGTCGGCGAGCAGTACTTC
. . TRBJ1-5 TRBV2 CASSEGQGLMPQHF TGTGCCAGCAGTGAAGGGCAGGGTTTGATGCCCCAGCATTTT
TRBD1 few TRBJ2-1 TRBV24-1 CATSDSGQNPYNEQFF TGTGCCACCAGTGATTCGGGACAGAACCCGTACAATGAGCAGTTCTTC
TRBD1 many TRBJ1-1 TRBV3-1 CASRQGGEAFF TGTGCCTCTAGACAGGGGGGTGAAGCTTTCTTT
. few TRBJ1-2 TRBV24-1 CATSDLKTGRGYTF TGTGCCACCAGTGATTTGAAGACAGGAAGGGGCTACACCTTC
TRBD1 . TRBJ2-7 TRBV5-1 CASSVSGTGVDEQYF TGCGCCAGCAGCGTTTCCGGGACAGGGGTCGACGAGCAGTACTTC
. many TRBJ2-3 TRBV7-9 CASSLTGGADTQYF TGTGCCAGCAGCCTAACTGGGGGCGCAGATACGCAGTATTTT
. many TRBJ1-2 TRBV6-2/TRBV6-3 CASSSPGTFNYGYTF TGTGCCAGCAGTTCCCCCGGGACGTTTAACTATGGCTACACCTTC
. many TRBJ2-3 TRBV28 CASSRGGEDTQYF TGTGCCAGCAGTCGGGGCGGGGAGGATACGCAGTATTTT
TRBD1 many TRBJ1-5 TRBV7-9 CASSLGTGGLYSNQPQHF TGTGCCAGCAGCCTAGGGACAGGGGGCCTTTATAGCAATCAGCCCCAGCATTTT
TRBD1 . TRBJ1-1 TRBV7-2 CASSPYRGRDTEAFF TGTGCCAGCAGCCCCTACAGGGGGCGGGACACTGAAGCTTTCTTT
TRBD2 . TRBJ2-5 TRBV28 CASSWDSGRGHETQYF TGTGCCAGCAGTTGGGATAGCGGGAGAGGACACGAGACCCAGTACTTC
TRBD2 few TRBJ2-1 TRBV19 CASSLKTRLAGNEQFF TGTGCCAGTAGTCTAAAAACCCGGCTAGCGGGAAATGAGCAGTTCTTC
TRBD2 . TRBJ2-1 TRBV9 CASSGKTSGYNEQFF TGTGCCAGCAGCGGAAAGACTAGCGGCTACAATGAGCAGTTCTTC
. few TRBJ1-3 TRBV6-1 CASSQSRGFSGNTIYF TGTGCCAGCAGCCAGAGTCGGGGGTTCTCTGGAAACACCATATATTTT
. . TRBJ2-3 TRBV6-1 CASSEQSDTQYF TGTGCCAGCAGTGAACAGTCAGATACGCAGTATTTT
TRBD2 many TRBJ2-1 TRBV2 CASSVLREGPKNEQFF TGTGCCAGCAGTGTCCTTCGGGAGGGCCCAAAAAATGAGCAGTTCTTC
. few TRBJ2-2 TRBV28 CASVEPHGELFF TGTGCCAGCGTCGAACCACACGGGGAGCTGTTTTTT
TRBD2 many TRBJ2-1 TRBV7-8 CASSLLGGSLSNEQFF TGTGCCAGCAGCTTATTGGGCGGGAGCTTAAGCAATGAGCAGTTCTTC
TRBD2 . TRBJ2-1 TRBV11-2 CASSLDHLPAGGGYNEQFF TGTGCCAGCAGCTTAGATCATCTCCCAGCGGGAGGGGGATACAATGAGCAGTTCTTC
TRBD1 many TRBJ1-2 TRBV28 CASSLNRGGYGYTF TGTGCCAGCAGTTTAAACAGGGGGGGCTATGGCTACACCTTC
TRBD1 many TRBJ1-2 TRBV28 CASSLELETGGAEGYTF TGTGCCAGCAGCCTCGAGCTGGAAACAGGGGGCGCGGAAGGCTACACCTTC
TRBD2 few TRBJ2-1 TRBV19 CASSADRASGFYNEQFF TGTGCCAGTAGTGCCGACCGTGCTAGCGGGTTTTACAATGAGCAGTTCTTC
. many TRBJ2-1 TRBV5-1 CASRADNEQFF TGCGCCAGCAGGGCCGACAATGAGCAGTTCTTC
TRBD2 few TRBJ2-1 TRBV29-1 CSVGLAFNEQFF TGCAGCGTGGGACTAGCATTCAATGAGCAGTTCTTC
. . TRBJ1-1 TRBV7-9 CASSSGSTEAFF TGTGCCAGCAGCTCAGGGTCCACTGAAGCTTTCTTT
. . TRBJ2-4 TRBV20-1 CSARGAKGNIQYF TGCAGTGCTAGGGGGGCCAAGGGGAACATTCAGTACTTC